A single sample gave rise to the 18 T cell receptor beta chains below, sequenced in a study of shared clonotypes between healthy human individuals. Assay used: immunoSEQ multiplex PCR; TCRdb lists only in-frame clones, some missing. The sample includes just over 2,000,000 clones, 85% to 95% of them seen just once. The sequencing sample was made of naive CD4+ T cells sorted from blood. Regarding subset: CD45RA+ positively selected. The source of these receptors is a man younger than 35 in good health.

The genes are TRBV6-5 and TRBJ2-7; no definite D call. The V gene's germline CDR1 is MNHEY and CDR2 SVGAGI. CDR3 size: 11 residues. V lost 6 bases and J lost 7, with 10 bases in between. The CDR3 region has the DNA TGTGCCAGCAGCTCCCCCTGGGAGCAGTACTTC. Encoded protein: CASSSPWEQYF.

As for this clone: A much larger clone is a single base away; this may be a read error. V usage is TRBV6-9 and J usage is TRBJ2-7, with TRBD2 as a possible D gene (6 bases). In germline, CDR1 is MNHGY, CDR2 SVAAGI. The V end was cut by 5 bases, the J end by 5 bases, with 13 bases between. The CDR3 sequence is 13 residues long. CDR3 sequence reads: CASSESGVDEQYF. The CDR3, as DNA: TGTGCCAGCAGTGAGTCGGGGGTAGACGAGCAGTACTTC.

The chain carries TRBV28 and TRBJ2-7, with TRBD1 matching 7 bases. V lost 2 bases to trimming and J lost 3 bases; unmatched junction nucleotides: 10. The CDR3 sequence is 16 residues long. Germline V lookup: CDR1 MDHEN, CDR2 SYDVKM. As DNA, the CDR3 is TGTGCCAGCAGTTTAACCACGACAGGGAAGGGCTACGAGCAGTACTTC. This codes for CASSLTTTGKGYEQYF.

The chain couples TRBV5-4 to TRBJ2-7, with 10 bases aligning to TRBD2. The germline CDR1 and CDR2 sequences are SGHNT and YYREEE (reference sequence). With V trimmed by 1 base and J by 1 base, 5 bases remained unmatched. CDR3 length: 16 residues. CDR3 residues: CASSLWLAGESYEQYF. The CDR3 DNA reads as TGTGCCAGCAGCTTGTGGCTAGCGGGAGAGTCCTACGAGCAGTACTTC.

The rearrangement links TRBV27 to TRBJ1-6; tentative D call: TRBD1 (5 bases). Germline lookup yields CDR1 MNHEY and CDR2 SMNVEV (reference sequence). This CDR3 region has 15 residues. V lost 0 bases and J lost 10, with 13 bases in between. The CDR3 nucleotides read TGTGCCAGCAGTTTATCGGGCAGGGTGGAATCACCCCTCCACTTT. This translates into CASSLSGRVESPLHF.

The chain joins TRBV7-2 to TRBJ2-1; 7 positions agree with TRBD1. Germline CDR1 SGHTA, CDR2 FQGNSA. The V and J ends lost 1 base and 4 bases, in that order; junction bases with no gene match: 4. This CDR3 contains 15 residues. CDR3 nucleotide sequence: TGTGCCAGCAGCTTAGACAGGGGACAATACAATGAGCAGTTCTTC. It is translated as CASSLDRGQYNEQFF.

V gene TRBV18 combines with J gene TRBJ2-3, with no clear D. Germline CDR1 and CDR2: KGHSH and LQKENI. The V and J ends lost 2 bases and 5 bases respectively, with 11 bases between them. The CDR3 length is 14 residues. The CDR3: CASSPAGSGDTQYF. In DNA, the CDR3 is TGTGCCAGCTCACCAGCAGGATCAGGAGATACGCAGTATTTT.

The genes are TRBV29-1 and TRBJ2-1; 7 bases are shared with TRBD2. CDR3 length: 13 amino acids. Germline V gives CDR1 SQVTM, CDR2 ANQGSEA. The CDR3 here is CSSGGWAGNEQFF. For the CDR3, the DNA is TGCAGTTCCGGGGGGTGGGCAGGTAATGAGCAGTTCTTC.

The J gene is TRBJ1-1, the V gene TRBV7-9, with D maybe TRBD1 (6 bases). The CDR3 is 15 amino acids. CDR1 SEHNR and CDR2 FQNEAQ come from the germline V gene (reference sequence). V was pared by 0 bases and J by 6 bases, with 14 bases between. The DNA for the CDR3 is TGTGCCAGCAGCTTAGCGAGGGGGGCAGTCTCTGAAGCTTTCTTT. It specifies CASSLARGAVSEAFF.

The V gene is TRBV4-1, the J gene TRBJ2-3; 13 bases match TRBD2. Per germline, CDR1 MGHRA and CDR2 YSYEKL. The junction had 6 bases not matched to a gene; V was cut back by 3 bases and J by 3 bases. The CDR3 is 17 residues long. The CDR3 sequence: CASSHGTSGTITDTQYF. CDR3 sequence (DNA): TGCGCCAGCAGCCACGGGACTAGCGGGACTATTACAGATACGCAGTATTTT.

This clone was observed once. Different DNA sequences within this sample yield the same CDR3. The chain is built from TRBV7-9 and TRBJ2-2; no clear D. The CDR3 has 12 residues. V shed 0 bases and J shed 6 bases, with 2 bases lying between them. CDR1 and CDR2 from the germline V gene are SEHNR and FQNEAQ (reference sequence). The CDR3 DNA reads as TGTGCCAGCAGCTTAGCTTCCGGGGAGCTGTTTTTT. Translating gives CASSLASGELFF.

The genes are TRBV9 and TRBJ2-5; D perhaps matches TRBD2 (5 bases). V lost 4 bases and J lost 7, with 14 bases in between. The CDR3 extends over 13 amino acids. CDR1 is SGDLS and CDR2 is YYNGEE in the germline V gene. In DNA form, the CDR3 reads TGTGCCAGCAGCTCCCCGGGGATCGGGACCCAGTACTTC. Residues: CASSSPGIGTQYF. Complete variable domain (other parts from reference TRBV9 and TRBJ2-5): DSGVTQTPKHLITATGQRVTLRCSPRSGDLSVYWYQQSLDQGLQFLIQYYNGEERAKGNILERFSAQQFPDLHSELNLSSLELGDSALYFCASSSPGIGTQYFGPGTRLLVL.

The CDR3 DNA sequence: TGTGCCAGCAGCTTGGCCTGGGGACTAGCGGGAGCCTGGTCCAAAAACATTCAGTACTTC. Its protein is CASSLAWGLAGAWSKNIQYF. The chain joins TRBV5-5 to TRBJ2-4, with TRBD2 identical over 14 bases. V was clipped by 0 bases and J by 2 bases; unmatched bases: 10. The CDR3 spans 20 residues. Germline assignment: CDR1 SGHKS and CDR2 YYEKEE (reference sequence).

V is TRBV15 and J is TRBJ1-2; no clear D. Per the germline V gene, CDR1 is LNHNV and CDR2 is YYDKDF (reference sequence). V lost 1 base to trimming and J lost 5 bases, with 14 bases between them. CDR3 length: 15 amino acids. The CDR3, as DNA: TGTGCCACCAGCAGAGCTTACCAAGGCATTTATGGCTACACCTTC. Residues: CATSRAYQGIYGYTF.

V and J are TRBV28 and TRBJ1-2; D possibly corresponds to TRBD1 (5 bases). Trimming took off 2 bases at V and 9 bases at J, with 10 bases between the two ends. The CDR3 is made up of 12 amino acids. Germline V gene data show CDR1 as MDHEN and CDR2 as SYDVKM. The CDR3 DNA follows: TGTGCCAGCAGTTTAGAACAGGTCCGCTACACCTTC. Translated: CASSLEQVRYTF.

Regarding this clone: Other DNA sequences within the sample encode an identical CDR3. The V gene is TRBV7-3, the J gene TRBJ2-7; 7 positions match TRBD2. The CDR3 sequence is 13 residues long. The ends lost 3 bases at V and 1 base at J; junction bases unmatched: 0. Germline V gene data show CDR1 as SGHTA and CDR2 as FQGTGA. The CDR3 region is CASSFGGSYEQYF. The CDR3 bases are TGTGCCAGCAGCTTCGGGGGGTCCTACGAGCAGTACTTC.

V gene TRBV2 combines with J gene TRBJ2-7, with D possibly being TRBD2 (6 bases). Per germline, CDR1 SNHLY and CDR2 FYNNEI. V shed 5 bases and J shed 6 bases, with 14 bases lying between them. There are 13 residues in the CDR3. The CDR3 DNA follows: TGTGCCAGCAGTTTACACGGGACTCTCGAGCAGTACTTC. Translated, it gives CASSLHGTLEQYF.

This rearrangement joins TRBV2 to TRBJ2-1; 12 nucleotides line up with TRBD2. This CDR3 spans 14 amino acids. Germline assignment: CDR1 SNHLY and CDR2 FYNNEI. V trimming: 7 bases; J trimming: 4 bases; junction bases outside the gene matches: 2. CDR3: CASMTSGGYNEQFF. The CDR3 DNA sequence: TGTGCCAGCATGACTAGCGGGGGATACAATGAGCAGTTCTTC.